Detailed here is one T cell receptor (beta chain). From germline, CDR1 is SQVTM and CDR2 ANQGSEA. This CDR3 comprises 15 residues. The ends were cut back, 4 bases at V and 4 bases at J, with 19 bases in the middle. The data were obtained in a study of blood T cell repertoires in COVID-19. Study in general: Some COVID-19 samples were acute and others convalescent; all came from the United States, Italy and Spain.

Seattle researchers signed up patients amid active infection and tracked them longitudinally. Authors' methods: Estimation of nucleated cell counts was performed using reference gene primer amplification. The assay was immunoSEQ multiplex PCR, and TCRdb's table has in-frame clones only and misses some. That table furnishes V, J and clone size, whereas the DNA furnished D and trimming. Of 250,000 to 400,000 clones in the sample, 85% to 90% were seen once. This TCR came from a young woman with COVID-19, enrolled during active disease. This chain links TRBV29-1 with TRBJ1-1; possible D gene TRBD1, 6 bases. The source material was peripheral blood. Here the CDR3 reads CSVGLLISDSTEAFF. The CDR3 DNA reads TGCAGCGTTGGTTTACTCATTTCGGACAGCACTGAAGCTTTCTTT.